Listed below are T cell receptor beta chains from one sample, sequenced in a study of T cells in Graves' hyperthyroidism and ophthalmopathy. TCRdb used MiXCR to reprocess the multiplex PCR reads, holding one entry per CDR3 protein. The sample lists under 600,000 distinct CDR3 sequences, around 16% occurring once. The sample consisted of blood. These receptors were obtained from a woman aged 40 to 49 with Graves' ophthalmopathy. Both conserved end residues are part of each CDR3. D genes are given only for firm matches. Not all rows give a size; the values are once, few, many and, for expanded clones, a class.

>-|TRBJ2-7|TRBV6-1|-
TGTGCCAGCAGGGGCATGGGTGGGGGCTCCTACGAGCAGTACTTC
CASRGMGGGSYEQYF
>many|TRBJ1-1|TRBV6-1|-
TGTGCCAGCAGTGAAAAGGGGAACACTGAAGCTTTCTTT
CASSEKGNTEAFF
>many|TRBJ1-2|TRBV7-8|-
TGTGCCAGCAGCTTTGGGGACCCGGGACACGATGGCTACACCTTC
CASSFGDPGHDGYTF
>many|TRBJ2-7|TRBV7-9|TRBD1
TGTGCCAGCAGCGCCTTGACAGGGGGCAACGAGCAGTACTTC
CASSALTGGNEQYF
>-|TRBJ2-3|TRBV7-9|-
TGTGCCAGCGGCGGTGGTACAGATACGCAGTATTTT
CASGGGTDTQYF
>-|TRBJ2-1|TRBV4-2|TRBD2
TGTGCCAGCAGCCAGGAACCGGGACTAGCGGGCTTTGGGCAGTTCTTC
CASSQEPGLAGFGQFF
>many|TRBJ2-1|TRBV2|-
TGTGCCAGCAGTCAGGGTTGGGCCTCCAATGAGCAGTTCTTC
CASSQGWASNEQFF
>many|TRBJ2-7|TRBV28|-
TGTGCCAGCAGTTTTCGCGGCATGACCTCCTACGAGCAGTACTTC
CASSFRGMTSYEQYF
>-|TRBJ2-6|TRBV6-9|TRBD1
TGTGCCAGCAGTTATGGGACAGCTTACTCTGGGGCCAACGTCCTGACTTTC
CASSYGTAYSGANVLTF
>-|TRBJ2-3|TRBV12-3/TRBV12-4|-
TGTGCCAGCAGCGAAGCAGGACAGCGCACAGATACGCAGTATTTT
CASSEAGQRTDTQYF
>few|TRBJ2-7|TRBV6-1|-
TGTGCCAGCAGCCCGAACCGAGGCCACGAGCAGTACTTC
CASSPNRGHEQYF
>many|TRBJ1-2|TRBV27|TRBD1
TGTGCCAGCAGTTGGGACAGAAATTCCTATGGCTACACCTTC
CASSWDRNSYGYTF
>many|TRBJ2-2|TRBV2|-
TGTGCCAGCAGACTAGATAACACCGGGGAGCTGTTTTTT
CASRLDNTGELFF
>many|TRBJ2-7|TRBV7-3|TRBD1
TGTGCCAGCAGCCCCACTGCGGGACAGGGCCACGAGCAGTACTTC
CASSPTAGQGHEQYF
>few|TRBJ2-2|TRBV10-3|TRBD1
TGTGCCATCAGTGACCGGGACAGGGGAGGCACCGGGGAGCTGTTTTTT
CAISDRDRGGTGELFF